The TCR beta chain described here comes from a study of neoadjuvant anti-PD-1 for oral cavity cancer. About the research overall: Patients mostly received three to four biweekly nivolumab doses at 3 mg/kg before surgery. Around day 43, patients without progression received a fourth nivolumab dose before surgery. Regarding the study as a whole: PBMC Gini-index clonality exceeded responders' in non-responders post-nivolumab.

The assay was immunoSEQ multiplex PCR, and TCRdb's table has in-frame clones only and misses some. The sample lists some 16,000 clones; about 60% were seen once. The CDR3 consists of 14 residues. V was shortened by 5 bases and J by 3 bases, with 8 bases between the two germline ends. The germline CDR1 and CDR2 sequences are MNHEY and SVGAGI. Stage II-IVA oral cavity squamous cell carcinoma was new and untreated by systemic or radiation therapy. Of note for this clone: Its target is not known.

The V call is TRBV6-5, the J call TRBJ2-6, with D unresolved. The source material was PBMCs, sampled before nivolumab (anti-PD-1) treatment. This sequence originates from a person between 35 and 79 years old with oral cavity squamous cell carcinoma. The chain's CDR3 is CASSKVGGANVLTF. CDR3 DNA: TGTGCCAGCAGTAAAGTAGGTGGGGCCAACGTCCTGACTTTC.